Detailed here is one TCR beta chain. CDR3 size: 13 residues. Germline values: CDR1 LNHDA, CDR2 SQIVND (reference sequence). The V gene end was trimmed by 4 bases and the J gene end by 7 bases; junction bases not matched to a gene: 5. The data are from a study of regulatory T cells in long-lasting Graves disease. Investigators prepared the TCR beta libraries by applying iRepertoire HTBI primers and Arm-PCR of CDR3 regions. Authors' methods: Segment identification across samples yielded 50 to 80 TRBV and roughly 15 TRBJ segments. Using its own MiXCR run on the multiplex PCR reads, TCRdb lists one record per CDR3 protein. The authors' filters were not applied to this entry. The sample has approximately 470,000 distinct CDR3 sequences, roughly 17% seen once. Described time point: newly diagnosed GD, antithyroid drugs for less than 3 months. TCR sequences were obtained from RNA taken from PBMCs. Peripheral blood, 7 to 9.5 milliliters of it, was drawn into EDTA tubes.

This same sample was also taken into another study, of T cells in Graves' hyperthyroidism and ophthalmopathy. From that report: Each diagnosis was grounded in clinical symptoms, serum thyroxine and TRAb, thyroid ultrasound, and orbital computed tomography. Primed by the HTBI set, a first-round RT-PCR was run on the TCR CDR3.

This sequence joins TRBV19 and TRBJ1-2, with 8 positions matching TRBD1. Sample: peripheral blood mononuclear cells (PBMCs), taken at new diagnosis, from a patient treated with antithyroid drugs. This sequence was found in a man aged 35 to 55 with Graves disease. DNA of the CDR3: TGTGCCAGTAGTACCCGGACAGGGAGTGGCTACACCTTC. It is translated as CASSTRTGSGYTF.